The 5 T cell receptor beta chains below all came from one sample that was sequenced in a study of T cells in Graves' hyperthyroidism and ophthalmopathy. It was RNA transcripts that yielded the amplified TCR beta CDR3 regions. HTBI primers drove first-round RT-PCR of the TCR CDR3. TCRdb processed the multiplex PCR reads anew with MiXCR; each CDR3 protein has one entry. This sample has around 290,000 distinct CDR3 sequences, with over 15% found just once. The material sequenced was blood. Source of these receptors: a woman aged 55-69 years with Graves' ophthalmopathy.

Notes on this clonotype: Since a much larger clone is just one base distant, this may be a read error. The chain has TRBV5-6 and TRBJ2-2; D not certain. CDR1 is SGHDT and CDR2 is YYEEEE in the germline V gene. This CDR3 region has 14 residues. Trimming stripped 2 bases from V and 6 bases from J, with 11 bases between. The CDR3 sequence: CASSFGYNAGELFF. The CDR3 nucleotides read TGTGCCAGCAGCTTTGGCTACAACGCCGGGGAGCTGTTTTTT.

The sample holds many counts of this clonotype. The V call is TRBV12-3 or TRBV12-4, the J call TRBJ2-3; maybe TRBD2 (5 bases). The germline V and J ends were trimmed by 5 bases and 5 bases, with 11 bases remaining between them. This CDR3 contains 13 residues. The CDR3 here is CASSPDWGDTQYF. The CDR3 region has the DNA TGTGCCAGCAGTCCGGACTGGGGAGATACGCAGTATTTT.

This clonotype has only a few counts. V and J are TRBV6-8 and TRBJ1-2, with no clear D. This CDR3 contains 13 residues. CDR1 is MNHGY and CDR2 is SAAAGT in the germline V gene. Between the trimmed V and J ends, which lost 5 bases and 0 bases, there was a span of 7 bases. CDR3 amino acids: CASSDRTNYGYTF. For the CDR3, the DNA is TGTGCCAGCAGTGACCGGACTAACTATGGCTACACCTTC.

The sample holds many counts of this clonotype. The chain has TRBV5-1 and TRBJ1-5, with D maybe TRBD1 (5 bases). V lost 2 bases, J lost 6 bases, and 12 bases lay in between. The germline gives CDR1 SGHRS, CDR2 YFSETQ. The CDR3 runs 14 residues. In nucleotides, the CDR3 is TGCGCCAGCAGCTTTGCAGGGAAGGGTCAGCCCCAGCATTTT. The encoded protein is CASSFAGKGQPQHF.

This clonotype was counted a few times. The chain links TRBV6-2 or TRBV6-3 to TRBJ2-7; possibly TRBD1 for D (5 bases). There are 14 residues in the CDR3. Germline loops: CDR1 MNHEY, CDR2 SVGEGT. The V and J ends lost 7 bases and 2 bases respectively, with 15 bases between them. CDR3 in DNA: TGTGCCAGCACCCCCGCAGGGTTTACCTACGAGCAGTACTTC. It translates to CASTPAGFTYEQYF.